This T cell receptor (beta chain) was identified during a study of blood T cell repertoires in COVID-19. This CDR3 is built from 15 residues. Germline CDR1 reads MNHEY; CDR2 reads SVGAGI. Trimming took off 0 bases at V and 0 bases at J, with 8 bases between the two ends. In the original workflow: Estimation of nucleated cell counts was performed using reference gene primer amplification. This table comes from immunoSEQ multiplex PCR, and its TCRdb copy is limited to in-frame clones, with some not included. V, J and clone size derive from that table, while D and trimming were established from the DNA sequence. The sample holds around 380,000 clones, roughly 77% seen once.

The sequencing input was peripheral blood. The TCR sequence derives from a human donor with acute or convalescent COVID-19. The donor label of this sample is uncertain. The chain combines TRBV6-5 with TRBJ1-1; D is ambiguous. CDR3 bases: TGTGCCAGCAGTTACTCTCCCGGGGTGAACACTGAAGCTTTCTTT. Its translation is CASSYSPGVNTEAFF.